Each of the 14 T cell receptor beta chains below was sequenced from the same sample in a study of identical twins. TCRdb re-called the 5' RACE reads with MiXCR, one entry per CDR3 protein. The sample has around 480,000 distinct CDR3 sequences; roughly an eighth are singletons. In addition, the sample was reused for a study of yellow fever vaccine responses in identical twins.

Specimen: CD4+ T cells sorted from blood. Receptors were obtained from a woman between 18 and 29 years old in good health.

The V gene is TRBV28, the J gene TRBJ2-7, with 9 bases identical to TRBD1. The CDR3 is 15 residues long. J was trimmed by 3 bases and V by 3 bases; bases with no gene match: 6. Germline V gene lookup returns CDR1 MDHEN and CDR2 SYDVKM. In DNA, the CDR3 is TGTGCCAGCAGTTTCGCGGGACAGGGTGGCTACGAGCAGTACTTC. Translation gives CASSFAGQGGYEQYF. The full variable domain, rest sourced from reference TRBV28 and TRBJ2-7, is DVKVTQSSRYLVKRTGEKVFLECVQDMDHENMFWYRQDPGLGLRLIYFSYDVKMKEKGDIPEGYSVSREKKERFSLILESASTNQTSMYLCASSFAGQGGYEQYFGPGTRLTVT.

This clonotype was counted ten times or more. This rearrangement joins TRBV2 to TRBJ2-4; weak D call: TRBD1 (6 bases). This CDR3 contains 15 residues. The V and J ends lost 5 bases and 1 base respectively, with 12 bases between them. Germline V gives CDR1 SNHLY, CDR2 FYNNEI. The CDR3 protein is CASSSPTGAKNIQYF. The CDR3 DNA is TGTGCCAGCAGTTCACCTACAGGGGCCAAAAACATTCAGTACTTC. The variable domain in full, completed from reference TRBV2 and TRBJ2-4, reads EPEVTQTPSHQVTQMGQEVILRCVPISNHLYFYWYRQILGQKVEFLVSFYNNEISEKSEIFDDQFSVERPDGSNFTLKIRSTKLEDSAMYFCASSSPTGAKNIQYFGAGTRLSVL.

In its sample, this clonotype was seen once. The rearrangement uses TRBV12-3 or TRBV12-4 and TRBJ2-2; perhaps TRBD1 as D (6 bases). Trimming removed 11 bases at V and 1 base at J, with 23 bases between. This CDR3 comprises 17 residues. CDR3 amino acids: CAFCFVAGVENTGELFF. The CDR3 DNA reads TGTGCCTTCTGTTTCGTTGCAGGGGTAGAGAACACCGGGGAGCTGTTTTTT.

The V gene is TRBV28, the J gene TRBJ1-4; D uncertain. This CDR3 region has 14 residues. From germline, CDR1 is MDHEN and CDR2 SYDVKM. Trimming stripped 1 base from V and 6 bases from J, with 9 bases between. The CDR3 coding sequence is TGTGCCAGCAGTTTATCGGGAGTTGATGAAAAACTGTTTTTT. It yields the protein CASSLSGVDEKLFF.

There are a few counts of this clonotype. The CDR3 DNA sequence: TGCGCCAGCAGCTTGTGGCAGGGGGCAAACTACGAGCAGTACTTC. Translation: CASSLWQGANYEQYF. The genes are TRBV5-1 and TRBJ2-7; 8 bases line up with TRBD1. V was clipped by 1 base and J by 3 bases; unmatched bases: 6. Germline loops: CDR1 SGHRS, CDR2 YFSETQ. The CDR3 spans 15 residues.

The rearrangement links TRBV6-2 or TRBV6-3 to TRBJ2-3; TRBD1 matches 7 bases. The V gene end was trimmed by 0 bases and the J gene end by 0 bases; junction bases not matched to a gene: 3. CDR1 and CDR2 (germline): MNHEY, SVGEGT. The length of the CDR3 is 16 residues. CDR3 bases: TGTGCCAGCAGTTACTCGTCGGGACAGAGCACAGATACGCAGTATTTT. This codes for CASSYSSGQSTDTQYF.

The CDR3 sequence is CASSFPLPGPTSGSSYEQFF. Written as DNA, the CDR3 is TGTGCCAGCAGCTTCCCCCTCCCCGGCCCGACTAGCGGGAGTTCCTATGAGCAGTTCTTC. The V and J genes are TRBV13 and TRBJ2-1; TRBD2 matches at 12 bases. The J segment lost 8 bases and the V segment lost 3 bases, leaving 20 bases of the junction unmatched. Germline V gene sequence: CDR1 PRHDT, CDR2 FYEKMQ (reference sequence). The CDR3 has 20 residues.

This clonotype was seen a handful of times. The chain joins TRBV3-1 to TRBJ1-5; D gene unclear. Germline assignment: CDR1 LGHDT and CDR2 YNNKEL (reference sequence). The CDR3 is made up of 15 amino acids. Trimming stripped 1 base from V and 2 bases from J, with 9 bases between. The CDR3 DNA sequence: TGTGCCAGCAGCCAAGGTTACAGTGGCAATCAGCCCCAGCATTTT. It encodes CASSQGYSGNQPQHF.

The rearrangement links TRBV7-9 to TRBJ2-7; 7 nucleotides line up with TRBD1. This CDR3 has 15 residues. CDR1 is SEHNR and CDR2 is FQNEAQ in the germline V gene (reference sequence). J gave up 0 bases and V 5 bases, and 7 bases lay outside the gene matches. CDR3 in DNA: TGTGCCAGCAGCCCTGGGACAGCATACTCCTACGAGCAGTACTTC. This sequence encodes CASSPGTAYSYEQYF.

The rearrangement joins TRBV5-6 to TRBJ2-2; 7 positions match TRBD2. J was trimmed by 7 bases and V by 3 bases; bases with no gene match: 15. The CDR3 sequence is 17 residues long. Germline loops: CDR1 SGHDT, CDR2 YYEEEE. The CDR3 spells CASSSTRLARLVGELFF. As DNA, the CDR3 is TGTGCCAGCAGCTCCACCCGACTAGCCAGGTTGGTCGGGGAGCTGTTTTTT.

This clonotype appeared a few times. The chain couples TRBV12-3 or TRBV12-4 to TRBJ1-1; TRBD1 matches 7 bases. This CDR3 has 16 amino acids. V was clipped by 5 bases and J by 5 bases; unmatched bases: 14. CDR3: CASSPGQRSLGTEAFF. The CDR3, as DNA: TGTGCCAGCAGTCCGGGACAGAGGTCTTTAGGGACTGAAGCTTTCTTT.

In this sample, this clonotype turned up many times. This rearrangement joins TRBV20-1 to TRBJ1-5; D is unresolved. V gave up 0 bases and J gave up 7 bases, with 10 bases separating them. In germline, CDR1 is DFQATT, CDR2 SNEGSKA (reference sequence). The CDR3 consists of 13 residues. The CDR3 loop is CSARDKPLQPQHF. The CDR3 coding sequence is TGCAGTGCTAGAGATAAGCCACTCCAGCCCCAGCATTTT.

This clonotype was picked up a small number of times. CDR3 sequence reads: CATSDRTSGRINEQFF. CDR3 bases: TGTGCCACCAGTGATCGGACTAGCGGGAGGATCAATGAGCAGTTCTTC. The chain recombines TRBV24-1 with TRBJ2-1; TRBD2 aligns across 14 bases. Germline CDR1 reads KGHDR; CDR2 reads SFDVKD. This CDR3 has 16 amino acids. V was clipped by 3 bases and J by 6 bases; unmatched bases: 3.

This clonotype has more than one count but fewer than ten. The chain recombines TRBV25-1 with TRBJ2-5; D not resolved. The CDR3 consists of 13 residues. The germline V and J ends were trimmed by 0 bases and 8 bases, with 10 bases remaining between them. Germline assignment: CDR1 MGHDK and CDR2 SYGVNS. CDR3 amino acids: CASSEYHPSTQYF. The CDR3 nucleotides read TGTGCCAGCAGTGAATACCATCCCAGTACCCAGTACTTC. The full variable domain, with the rest looked up from reference TRBV25-1 and TRBJ2-5, is EADIYQTPRYLVIGTGKKITLECSQTMGHDKMYWYQQDPGMELHLIHYSYGVNSTEKGDLSSESTVSRIRTEHFPLTLESARPSHTSQYLCASSEYHPSTQYFGPGTRLLVL.